This TCR beta chain is drawn from a study of cytomegalovirus exposure and HLA in healthy donors. Germline CDR1 KGHSH, CDR2 LQKENI. Trimming at V came to 4 bases and at J to 4 bases, leaving 9 bases not matched to a gene. This CDR3 region has 15 residues. 60 Vbeta and 13 Jbeta primers were used in PCR. TCRdb keeps only in-frame clones here, not all; method: immunoSEQ multiplex PCR. The sample shows roughly 100,000 clones, around 76% of them seen only once. Regarding this clone: The antigen is not known.

Healthy donors of bone marrow made up the group. The study, taken as a whole, reports: Relative to equally common others, HLA-associated TCR beta chains showed greater clonal expansion in a later analysis. Whilst most TCR sequences proved rare, a subset of public TCRs occurred across many donors.

This TCR derives from a man aged 40-55 years in good health and CMV-seropositive. Specimen: PBMCs. The V and J genes are TRBV18 and TRBJ2-5; 7 bases are shared with TRBD1. Written as DNA, the CDR3 is TGTGCCAGCTCACAAACGGCTGCAGGGGGAGAGACCCAGTACTTC. Protein sequence: CASSQTAAGGETQYF.